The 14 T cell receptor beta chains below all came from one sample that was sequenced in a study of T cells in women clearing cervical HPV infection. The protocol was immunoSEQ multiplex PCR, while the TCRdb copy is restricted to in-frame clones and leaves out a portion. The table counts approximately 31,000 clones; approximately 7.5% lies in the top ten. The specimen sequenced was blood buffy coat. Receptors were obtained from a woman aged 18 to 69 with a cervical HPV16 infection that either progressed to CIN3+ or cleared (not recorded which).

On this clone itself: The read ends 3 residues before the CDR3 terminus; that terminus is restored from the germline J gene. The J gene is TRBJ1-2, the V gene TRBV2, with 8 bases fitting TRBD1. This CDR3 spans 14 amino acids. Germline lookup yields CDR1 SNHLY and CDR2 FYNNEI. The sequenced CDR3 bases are TGTGCCAGCAGTGACATTGACAGGGGAAGCGGC. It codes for CASSDIDRGSG. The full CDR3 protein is CASSDIDRGSGYTF.

The CDR3 reads CASSARTSGHNEQFF. CDR3 DNA (partial): TGTGCCAGTAGTGCGCGGACTAGCGGACACAATGAG. The chain uses TRBV19 and TRBJ2-1, with 10 positions matching TRBD2. The read finishes 3 residues shy of the CDR3 end, and the germline J gene is used to complete it. Per germline, CDR1 LNHDA and CDR2 SQIVND (reference sequence). Losses at the gene ends were 5 bases for V and 5 bases for J; bases not matched to a gene: 6. The CDR3 extends over 15 amino acids.

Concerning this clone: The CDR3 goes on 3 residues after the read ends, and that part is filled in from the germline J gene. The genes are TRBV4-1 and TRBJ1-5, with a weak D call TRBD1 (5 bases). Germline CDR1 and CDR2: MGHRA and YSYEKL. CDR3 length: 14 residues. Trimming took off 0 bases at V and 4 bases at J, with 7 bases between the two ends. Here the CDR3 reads CASSQDSGNQPQHF. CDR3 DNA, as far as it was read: TGCGCCAGCAGCCAAGATTCAGGGAATCAGCCC.

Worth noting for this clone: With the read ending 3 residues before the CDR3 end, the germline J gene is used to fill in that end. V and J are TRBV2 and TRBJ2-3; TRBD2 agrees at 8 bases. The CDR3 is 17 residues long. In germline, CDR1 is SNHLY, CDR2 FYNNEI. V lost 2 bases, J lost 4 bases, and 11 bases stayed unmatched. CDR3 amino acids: CASSETTGLVVADTQYF. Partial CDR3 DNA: TGTGCCAGCAGTGAAACGACGGGACTAGTAGTCGCAGATACG.

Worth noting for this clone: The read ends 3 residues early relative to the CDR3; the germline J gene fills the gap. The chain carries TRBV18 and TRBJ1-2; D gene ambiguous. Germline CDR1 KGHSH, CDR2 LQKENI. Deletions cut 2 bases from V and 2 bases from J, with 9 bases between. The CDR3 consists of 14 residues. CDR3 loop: CASSPGLTNYGYTF. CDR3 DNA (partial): TGTGCCAGCTCACCAGGGCTGACAAACTATGGC.

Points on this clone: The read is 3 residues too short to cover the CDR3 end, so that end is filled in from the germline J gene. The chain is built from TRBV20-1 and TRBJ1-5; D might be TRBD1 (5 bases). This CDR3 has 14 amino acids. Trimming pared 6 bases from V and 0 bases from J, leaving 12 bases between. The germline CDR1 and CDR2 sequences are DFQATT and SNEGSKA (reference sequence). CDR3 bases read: TGCAGTGCCCAGAGGGGCGATAGCAATCAGCCC. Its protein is CSAQRGDSNQP. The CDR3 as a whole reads CSAQRGDSNQPQHF.

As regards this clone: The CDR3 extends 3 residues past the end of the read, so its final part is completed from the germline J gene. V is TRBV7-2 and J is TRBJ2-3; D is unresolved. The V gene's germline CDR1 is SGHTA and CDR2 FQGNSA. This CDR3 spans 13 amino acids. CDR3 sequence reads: CASSFNRQETQYF. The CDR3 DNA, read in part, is TGTGCCAGCAGCTTTAACAGACAAGAGACG.

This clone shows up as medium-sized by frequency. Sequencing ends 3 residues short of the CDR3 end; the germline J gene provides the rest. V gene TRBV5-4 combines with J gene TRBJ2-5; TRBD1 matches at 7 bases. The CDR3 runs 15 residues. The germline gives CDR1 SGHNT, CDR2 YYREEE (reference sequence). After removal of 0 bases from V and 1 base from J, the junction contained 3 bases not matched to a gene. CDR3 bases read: TGTGCCAGCAGCTTGGAGACAGGGTTCCAAGAGACC. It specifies CASSLETGFQET. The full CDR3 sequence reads CASSLETGFQETQYF.

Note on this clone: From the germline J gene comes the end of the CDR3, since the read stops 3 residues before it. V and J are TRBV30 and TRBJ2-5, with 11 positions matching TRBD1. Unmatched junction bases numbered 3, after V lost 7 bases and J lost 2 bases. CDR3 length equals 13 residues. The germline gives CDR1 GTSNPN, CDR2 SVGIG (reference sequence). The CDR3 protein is CALDRGLQETQYF. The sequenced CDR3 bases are TGTGCCTTGGACAGGGGGCTACAAGAGACC.

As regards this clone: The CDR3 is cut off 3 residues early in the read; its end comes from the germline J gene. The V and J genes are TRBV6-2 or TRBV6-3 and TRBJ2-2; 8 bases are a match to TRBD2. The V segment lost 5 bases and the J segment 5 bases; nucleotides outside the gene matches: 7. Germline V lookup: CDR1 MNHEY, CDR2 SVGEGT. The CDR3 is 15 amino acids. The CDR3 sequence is CASSSGSLWTGELFF. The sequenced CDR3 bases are TGTGCCAGCAGTAGCGGGAGTCTGTGGACCGGGGAG.

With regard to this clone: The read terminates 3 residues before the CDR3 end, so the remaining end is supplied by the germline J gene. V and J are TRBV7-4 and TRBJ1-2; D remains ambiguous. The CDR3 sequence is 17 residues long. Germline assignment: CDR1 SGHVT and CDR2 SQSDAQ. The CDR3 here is CASITGFCAIGIDDYTF. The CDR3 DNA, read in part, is TGTGCCAGCATCACGGGGTTTTGCGCAATTGGGATTGATGAC.

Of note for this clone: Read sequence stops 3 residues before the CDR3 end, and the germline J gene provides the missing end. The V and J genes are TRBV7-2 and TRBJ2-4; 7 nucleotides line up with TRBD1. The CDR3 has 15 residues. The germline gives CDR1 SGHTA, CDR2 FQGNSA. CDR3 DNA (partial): TGTGCCAGCAGCCGTTCGGGGACAGATGGCTATGGT. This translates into CASSRSGTDGYG. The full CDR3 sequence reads CASSRSGTDGYGQYF.

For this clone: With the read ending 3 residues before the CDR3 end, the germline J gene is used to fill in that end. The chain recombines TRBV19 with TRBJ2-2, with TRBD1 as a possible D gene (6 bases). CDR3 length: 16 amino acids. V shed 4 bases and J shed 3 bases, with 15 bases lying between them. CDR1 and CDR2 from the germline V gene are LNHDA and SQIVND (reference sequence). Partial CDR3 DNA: TGTGCCAGTAGTAAACTCAGGGGCTCGTACACCGGGGAG. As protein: CASSKLRGSYTGE. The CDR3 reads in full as CASSKLRGSYTGELFF.

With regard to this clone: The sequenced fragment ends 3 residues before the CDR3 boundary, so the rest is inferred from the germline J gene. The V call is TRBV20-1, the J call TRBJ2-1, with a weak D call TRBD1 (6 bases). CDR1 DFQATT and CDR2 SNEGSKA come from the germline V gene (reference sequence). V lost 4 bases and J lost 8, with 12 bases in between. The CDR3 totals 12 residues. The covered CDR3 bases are TGCAGTGCTACCAACAACAGGGATGAG. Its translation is CSATNNRDE. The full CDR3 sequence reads CSATNNRDEQFF.